This is a list of T cell receptor beta chains from one sample in a study of human T cells and chemical hapten exposure. TCRdb fed the RACE reads into MiXCR, producing one record per CDR3 protein. This table has tens of thousands of distinct CDR3 sequences, approximately 10% appearing once. Here the sequenced sample was whole blood, taken in connection with sensitization to the hapten diphenylcyclopropenone (DPC). The receptors were gathered from a woman aged 45-59 years with alopecia areata. Some clones in this sample may be carry-over from other donors' samples. Each CDR3 is given without its conserved first and last residue. Fields, in order: V gene, CDR3 length, clone size, CDR3 protein. Size is stated for part of the rows, as once, few or many counts, or as a class when the clone is expanded.

>TRBV28|12|NA
ASSLQGAPTEAF
>TRBV28|10|few
ASSLEGPEAF
>TRBV5-1|11|many
ASREGVAYEQY
>TRBV29-1|11|few
SALTGRTGELF
>TRBV2|14|NA
ASSAQGLAGVSEQF
>TRBV13|17|few
ASSFRLAGGHQLADTQY
>TRBV28|10|NA
ASSPAGADLH
>TRBV29-1|10|NA
SVGGQGKGYT
>TRBV12-3/TRBV12-4|14|NA
ASSPTDRGRHTEAF
>TRBV11-2|13|few
ASSLGQGVGSPLH
>TRBV18|13|NA
ASSPGVVGYTEAF
>TRBV7-2|13|NA
ASSSWDRGNDGYT
>TRBV7-9|10|NA
ASSPSRNEQF
>TRBV5-4|15|many
ASSLAQQPSFGYGYT
>TRBV29-1|12|few
SVAGTGLNTEAF
>TRBV28|13|NA
ASSLYGTGNEKLF
>TRBV6-2/TRBV6-3|13|many
ASGANDRDGNEQY
>TRBV19|14|many
ASSIDLGAGANVLT
>TRBV7-2|14|NA
ASSLMTSGSTDTQY
>TRBV29-1|10|NA
SVESPYYGYT
>TRBV28|13|many
ASREWTGQSYEQY
>TRBV7-6|13|few
ASSTSGRAFHEQF
>TRBV4-2|14|many
ASSQDPGGYNSPLH
>TRBV11-1|14|NA
ASHTTSGENTGELF
>TRBV20-1|10|few
SASYSRTEAF
>TRBV2|11|NA
ASTASGDNEQF
>TRBV6-2/TRBV6-3|11|many
ASRDGLAALQC
>TRBV25-1|14|NA
ASSENKDRDDTEAF
>TRBV7-2|14|NA
ASSLEAGFSGNTIY
>TRBV7-9|13|NA
ASSLGQGLNYGYT
>TRBV10-3|10|many
AISGQSSPLH
>TRBV28|11|once
ASSRPHKETQY
>TRBV3-1|13|NA
ASSQVSGRLDEQF
>TRBV28|13|few
ASSFGSGGVTEAF
>TRBV5-1|13|NA
ASGVTGTDNSPLH
>TRBV11-1|15|NA
ASSRDRGDGRGDGYT
>TRBV18|11|NA
ASSLSGTKAQH
>TRBV28|10|many
ASMGQNYGYT
>TRBV19|13|many
ASNRVGTVNQPQH